This paragraph covers one TCR beta chain sequence. Its antigen is currently unknown. The data originate from a study of T cell responses to AZD1222 COVID-19 vaccine. General study findings and limits: Recipients of two AZD1222 doses showed rising Spike-specific TCR breadth and depth. In a largely white British group with more females than males, clonal diversity was possibly underestimated.

The V and J ends lost 0 bases and 5 bases respectively, with 12 bases between them. In germline, CDR1 is SGHRS, CDR2 YFSETQ. The CDR3 contains 15 residues. Recipients boosted at about 4 weeks or about 12 weeks are pooled. Generated by immunoSEQ multiplex PCR, the TCRdb table keeps only in-frame clones and is missing some. The sample contains fewer than 130,000 clones, over 85% of which appear only once. The genes are TRBV5-1 and TRBJ1-3; possibly TRBD1 for D (6 bases). The source material was peripheral blood, sampled 28 days after the second AZD1222 dose. This sequence was found in an adult who received the AZD1222 COVID-19 vaccine. In DNA, the CDR3 is TGCGCCAGCAGCTTGGCAGGGGTTCCAAGAAACACCATATATTTT. This translates into CASSLAGVPRNTIYF. Using reference TRBV5-1 and TRBJ1-3 for the parts outside the CDR3, the full variable domain is KAGVTQTPRYLIKTRGQQVTLSCSPISGHRSVSWYQQTPGQGLQFLFEYFSETQRNKGNFPGRFSGRQFSNSRSEMNVSTLELGDSALYLCASSLAGVPRNTIYFGEGSWLTVV.